This T cell receptor (beta chain) is drawn from a study of breast tumors, draining lymph nodes, adjacent tissues. This CDR3 comprises 15 residues. Germline V lookup: CDR1 SGHAT, CDR2 FQNNGV. With 4 bases clipped from V and 6 bases from J, the junction kept 8 bases outside the gene matches. Axillary draining lymph nodes of breast cancer patients supplied the node samples. TCRdb re-derived calls from the multiplex PCR reads in MiXCR, one entry per CDR3 protein. The sample lists 200,000 to 250,000 distinct CDR3 sequences, less than 40% occurring once. This clonotype was counted many times. Antigen: not known. Notes on the study in general: Tumor and nontumor repertoires were significantly more similar in luminal-like than in basal-like breast cancer.

Sequencing was carried out using axillary lymph node tissue. V gene TRBV11-2 combines with J gene TRBJ1-4; 7 bases line up with TRBD1. The TCR sequence derives from a female donor with breast cancer. Some clones in this sample may be carry-over from other donors' samples. The CDR3 DNA reads TGTGCCAGCAGCTATGGGACAGTGGGAGATGAAAAACTGTTTTTT. Amino acids: CASSYGTVGDEKLFF.